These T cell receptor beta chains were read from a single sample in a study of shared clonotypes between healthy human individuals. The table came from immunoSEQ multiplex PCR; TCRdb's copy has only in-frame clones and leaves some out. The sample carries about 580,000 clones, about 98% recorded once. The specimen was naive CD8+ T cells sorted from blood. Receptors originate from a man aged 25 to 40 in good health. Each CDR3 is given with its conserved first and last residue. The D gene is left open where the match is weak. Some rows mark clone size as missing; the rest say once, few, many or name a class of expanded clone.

TGTGCCAGCAGCGGAACACTAGGGCCCTACGAGCAGTACTTC CASSGTLGPYEQYF . TRBV9 . TRBJ2-7
TGTGCAAGTCGCTTAGTAGGCCCAGATACGCAGTATTTT CASRLVGPDTQYF . TRBV12-2 . TRBJ2-3
TGTGCCAGCAGCTTACCGGGTAGCTCCTACAATGAGCAGTTCTTC CASSLPGSSYNEQFF . TRBV7-8 once TRBJ2-1
TGTGCCAGCAGTTACTCGGCGGGCTCCTACGAGCAGTACTTC CASSYSAGSYEQYF . TRBV6-6 . TRBJ2-7
TGTGCCAGCAGTCCCGGGCCGAACACCGGGGAGCTGTTTTTT CASSPGPNTGELFF . TRBV6-6 . TRBJ2-2
TGTGCCAGCAGCGCCCACTACGGGACTAGCGGTGCCAATGAGCAGTTCTTC CASSAHYGTSGANEQFF TRBD2 TRBV4-2 once TRBJ2-1
TGTGCCAGCAGCCCTGATGCCACTGAAGCTTTCTTT CASSPDATEAFF . TRBV11-2 . TRBJ1-1
TGTGCCAGCAGCGAGGGGGGGACCCAGCCCCAGCATTTT CASSEGGTQPQHF . TRBV9 . TRBJ1-5
TGTGCCAGCTCAGGGGGCTCTGGGGCCAACGTCCTGACTTTC CASSGGSGANVLTF TRBD1 TRBV9 . TRBJ2-6
TGTGCCAGCAGCTTTATGTCTGCGACTAACTATGGCTACACCTTC CASSFMSATNYGYTF . TRBV7-9 . TRBJ1-2
TGTGCCAGCAGCACAACTGACAGGGGGAAAGATACGCAGTATTTT CASSTTDRGKDTQYF TRBD1 TRBV28 . TRBJ2-3
TGTGCCAGCAGCTTGACGGTGAACACTGAAGCTTTCTTT CASSLTVNTEAFF . TRBV7-9 . TRBJ1-1
TGTGCCAGCAGCTTGGGGCTAGCGGGAGACGAGCAGTACTTC CASSLGLAGDEQYF TRBD2 TRBV5-4 . TRBJ2-7
TGTGCCAGCAGCTTAGCGAGTGAGACAGACTACGAGCAGTACTTC CASSLASETDYEQYF . TRBV7-6 . TRBJ2-7
TGTGCCAGCAGCGTGACAGAGTACAATGAGCAGTTCTTC CASSVTEYNEQFF . TRBV7-3 . TRBJ2-1
TGTGCCAGCAGTTCTACTCGTCCTCTAGCGGGAGGCCACGAGCAGTACTTC CASSSTRPLAGGHEQYF TRBD2 TRBV28 . TRBJ2-7
TGTGCCAGCAGCCCCAGACTAGCGGGACAGCACGAGCAGTACTTC CASSPRLAGQHEQYF TRBD2 TRBV11-2 . TRBJ2-7
TGTGCCAGCAGTGAATGGGACTCCGACGTCACAGATACGCAGTATTTT CASSEWDSDVTDTQYF . TRBV25-1 . TRBJ2-3
TGTGCCAGCAGAGACCGGGACAGGAACACCGGGGAGCTGTTTTTT CASRDRDRNTGELFF TRBD1 TRBV5-4 . TRBJ2-2
TGTGCCAGCAGCTTACTAGCGGGCTCCTACGAGCAGTACTTC CASSLLAGSYEQYF TRBD2 TRBV11-2 . TRBJ2-7
TGTGCCAGCAGCTTAGGTTCAGGCCGGGACGAGCAGTACTTC CASSLGSGRDEQYF . TRBV7-6 once TRBJ2-7
TGTGCTAGTGGTTTGAACAAAGCAGTTTTTGGGGTCACTGAAGCTTTCTTT CASGLNKAVFGVTEAFF . TRBV12-5 . TRBJ1-1
TGTGCCAGCAGCTCAGCCGTTCACGAGCAGTACTTC CASSSAVHEQYF . TRBV28 . TRBJ2-7
TGTGCCAGCAGCGATGAAGTGGGAAACACCATATATTTT CASSDEVGNTIYF . TRBV7-9 . TRBJ1-3
TGTGCCTGGAGTGGTGGACTAGCGGGACTCTACTACGAGCAGTACTTC CAWSGGLAGLYYEQYF TRBD2 TRBV30 . TRBJ2-7
TGTGCCAGCAGCGGGAGGTCAAAAGGGGAGCTGTTTTTT CASSGRSKGELFF . TRBV7-9 . TRBJ2-2
TGTGCCAGCTCACCAAGGGTGCAGGGACCAGAGCATTTT CASSPRVQGPEHF . TRBV18 . TRBJ1-5
TGTGCCAGCAGCCCCGGACAGCTAACTAATGAAAAACTGTTTTTT CASSPGQLTNEKLFF . TRBV7-9 once TRBJ1-4
TGTGCCACCAGCCTTGTTCCCGGGCTGGGCACCGGGGAGCTGTTTTTT CATSLVPGLGTGELFF . TRBV15 . TRBJ2-2
TGTGCCAGCAGCGGGGGGCTAGCGTCTAGTGAGCAGTTCTTC CASSGGLASSEQFF . TRBV9 . TRBJ2-1
TGCAGCGTGGAACTAGCGGGAGAGTGGGGCACAGATACGCAGTATTTT CSVELAGEWGTDTQYF TRBD2 TRBV29-1 few TRBJ2-3
TGTGCCAGCAGCCCTGGGGGGTACAGTGGCTACACCTTC CASSPGGYSGYTF . TRBV5-4 few TRBJ1-2
TGCAGCGTTGTTTGGGTCGGGACTAACTATGGCTACACCTTC CSVVWVGTNYGYTF . TRBV29-1 . TRBJ1-2
TGTGCCAGCAGCCGCAGGGCTAGCCCGAGCACAGATACGCAGTATTTT CASSRRASPSTDTQYF . TRBV7-9 . TRBJ2-3
TGTGCCAGCAGCGGGACTCAACACCACGAGCAGTACTTC CASSGTQHHEQYF . TRBV5-6 once TRBJ2-7
TGTGCCAGCAGCTTAGGCCGCAGTTTAGAGCAGTTCTTC CASSLGRSLEQFF . TRBV7-9 . TRBJ2-1
TGTGCCACCAGCAGAGATGAGGGCGGGAGGGAGGTGTACGAGCAGTACTTC CATSRDEGGREVYEQYF TRBD2 TRBV15 . TRBJ2-7
TGTGCCAGCAGCTTAGGGACACTTGTCACAGATACGCAGTATTTT CASSLGTLVTDTQYF . TRBV7-9 . TRBJ2-3
TGTGCCAGCAGCTCTAGAGGGCCTTACGAGCAGTACTTC CASSSRGPYEQYF . TRBV7-9 . TRBJ2-7
TGCGCCAGCAGCTTTACAGGGGGCTATGAGCAGTTCTTC CASSFTGGYEQFF TRBD1 TRBV5-1 . TRBJ2-1
TGTGCCAGCAGCTTGGCCGGTGGAGCCTACAATGAGCAGTTCTTC CASSLAGGAYNEQFF . TRBV5-5 . TRBJ2-1